The clone carrying this T cell receptor (beta chain) was counted at least ten times. Its antigen remains unidentified. These data belong to a study of read filtering for tumor transcriptome and immune sequencing. From about 400 ng of RNA, a library with molecular barcoded alpha/delta and beta/gamma adaptors was made. TCRdb re-called the reads with MiXCR, one entry per CDR3 protein. The sample contains 85,000 to 100,000 distinct CDR3 sequences, roughly 21% of which appear only once. The CDR3 runs to 13 residues. CDR1 LNHDA and CDR2 SQIVND come from the germline V gene (reference sequence). Trimming removed 4 bases from V and 5 bases from J, with 11 bases in between. Study outcomes and limitations: Single-read clonotypes: about 81.9% of IR-seq clonotypes (around 3.5% of reads), around three quarters of RNA-seq clonotypes (under 50% of reads).

This sequence was found in a donor aged 40 or over with multiple myeloma. This chain uses TRBV19 with TRBJ2-5; either TRBD1 or TRBD2 may supply D (5 bases each). Sample: a population of CD138-negative cells sorted from bone marrow. The CDR3 bases are TGTGCCAGTAGTACTGGGGGTCGCGAGACCCAGTACTTC. This sequence encodes CASSTGGRETQYF.